This T cell receptor (beta chain) was sequenced during a study of blood T cells in healthy people across ages. The study, taken as a whole, reports: PBMCs were not sorted, which prevented a conclusive comparison of naive versus antigen-experienced cells.

CDR3 length equals 13 residues. Germline V CDR1 and CDR2: LNHDA, SQIVND (reference sequence). This clonotype was seen more than once but under ten times. Antigen specificity is unknown. A second PCR of roughly 7 to 11 cycles used a sample-barcoded 5' primer and a J-beta primer mix. Sequencing of every sample gave 3 million or more CDR3-containing paired-end reads. TCRdb passed the 5' RACE reads through MiXCR, listing each CDR3 protein once. Of some 1,500,000 distinct CDR3 sequences in the sample, around 40% were seen once. The sequenced sample was blood. The genes are TRBV19 and TRBJ2-4; D perhaps matches TRBD1 (5 bases). The J call may not be correct, given that the DNA end is closer to TRBJ2-7. The origin of this receptor is a woman between 18 and 29 years old in good health. The CDR3 DNA reads TGTGCCAGTAGTCTTATCCAGGGTTCCGAGCAGTACTTC. It is translated as CASSLIQGSEQYF.